The clone carrying this TCR beta chain appeared a single time. The table came from immunoSEQ multiplex PCR; TCRdb's copy has only in-frame clones and leaves some out. Of some 70,000 clones in the sample, more than 65% were seen once. Unmatched junction bases numbered 12, after V lost 6 bases and J lost 2 bases. This CDR3 contains 16 residues. Germline loops: CDR1 KGHSH, CDR2 LQKENI. The sample belongs to a study of blood T cell repertoires in COVID-19. Study at large: The analysed material was cDNA or gDNA that came from T cells, B-cell-depleted T cells, or PBMCs.

The chain joins TRBV18 to TRBJ2-7, with 8 bases matching TRBD2. The sample comprised peripheral blood. The TCR comes from a woman aged 55-69 years with acute or convalescent COVID-19. The CDR3 protein is CASSSPSGGSAYEQYF. The CDR3 DNA follows: TGTGCCAGCTCGTCTCCAAGCGGGGGTTCCGCCTACGAGCAGTACTTC.